These 9 T cell receptor beta chains share one sample of origin, sequenced in a study of T cell changes during pregnancy in multiple sclerosis. Measured with immunoSEQ multiplex PCR; TCRdb has only the in-frame clones, and not every one. In the table there are roughly 65,000 clones, approximately 90% of which are singletons. The source material was peripheral blood, sampled in the third trimester of pregnancy. The receptors stem from a female donor in good health, enrolled as a control in a pregnancy study.

This chain uses TRBV11-2 with TRBJ1-2, with D tentatively TRBD1 (5 bases). Per the germline V gene, CDR1 is SGHAT and CDR2 is FQNNGV. Deletions cut 1 base from V and 8 bases from J, with 11 bases between. CDR3 length equals 13 residues. CDR3 in DNA: TGTGCCAGCAGCTTAGTGGACAAACAGGGCTACACCTTC. It specifies CASSLVDKQGYTF.

The chain combines TRBV27 with TRBJ1-2, with D unclear. This CDR3 is built from 13 residues. Trimming stripped 6 bases from V and 2 bases from J, with 10 bases between. Germline values: CDR1 MNHEY, CDR2 SMNVEV (reference sequence). The CDR3 bases are TGTGCCAGCAGCTCCGGGGTAAACTATGGCTACACCTTC. Its protein is CASSSGVNYGYTF.

The J gene is TRBJ1-2, the V gene TRBV6-5, with TRBD1 identical over 12 bases. Germline loops: CDR1 MNHEY, CDR2 SVGAGI. J was trimmed by 7 bases and V by 2 bases; bases with no gene match: 5. This CDR3 has 15 amino acids. Here the CDR3 reads CASSYGDRGLFGYTF. The DNA for the CDR3 is TGTGCCAGCAGTTACGGGGACAGGGGGCTTTTTGGCTACACCTTC.

The V gene is TRBV21-1, the J gene TRBJ1-2; TRBD1, as called in the table, went unchecked against the DNA. TRBV21-1 is marked as a pseudogene. This CDR3 is built from 14 residues. CDR3 loop: CASSPDRALEGYTF. In DNA form, the CDR3 reads TGTGCCAGCAGCCCGGACAGGGCGCTTGAAGGCTACACCTTC.

The rearrangement links TRBV7-8 to TRBJ1-5, with D maybe TRBD1 (6 bases). This CDR3 contains 17 residues. Germline V gene lookup returns CDR1 SGHVS and CDR2 FQNEAQ. V was shortened by 5 bases and J by 0 bases, with 17 bases between the two germline ends. The CDR3 region has the DNA TGTGCCAGCAGCCTAAACCGCAGGACAGCTAGCAATCAGCCCCAGCATTTT. The encoded protein is CASSLNRRTASNQPQHF.

The chain employs TRBV28 and TRBJ1-6; weak D call: TRBD1 (5 bases). Trimming pared 6 bases from V and 10 bases from J, leaving 16 bases between. This CDR3 is built from 14 residues. The germline V gene encodes CDR1 MDHEN and CDR2 SYDVKM. The CDR3 nucleotides are TGTGCCAGCAGCCGATACCGGGGGGGGTCACCCCTCCACTTT. Protein product: CASSRYRGGSPLHF.

V usage is TRBV9 and J usage is TRBJ2-7; 8 positions match TRBD2. Germline-derived CDR1 and CDR2 are SGDLS and YYNGEE. V lost 4 bases, J lost 7 bases, and 10 bases stayed unmatched. This CDR3 comprises 14 residues. The CDR3 DNA reads as TGTGCCAGCAGCCCCCGGGAGGGGCTTGGGGAGCAGTACTTC. Its protein is CASSPREGLGEQYF.

CDR3 in amino acids: CASSDGTGVEKLFF. The CDR3 DNA reads TGCGCCAGCAGCGACGGGACAGGGGTTGAAAAACTGTTTTTT. The V call is TRBV5-1, the J call TRBJ1-4; 10 bases are a match to TRBD1. Unmatched junction bases numbered 4, after V lost 4 bases and J lost 7 bases. The CDR3 totals 14 residues. CDR1 and CDR2 from the germline V gene are SGHRS and YFSETQ.

The V gene is TRBV4-1, the J gene TRBJ1-1; TRBD1 matches at 7 bases. Trimming cost V 7 bases and J 1 base; bases outside gene matches: 9. Germline values: CDR1 MGHRA, CDR2 YSYEKL. CDR3 length equals 15 residues. DNA of the CDR3: TGCGCCAGCATGCCGGGACAGAACAAGAACACTGAAGCTTTCTTT. It specifies CASMPGQNKNTEAFF.